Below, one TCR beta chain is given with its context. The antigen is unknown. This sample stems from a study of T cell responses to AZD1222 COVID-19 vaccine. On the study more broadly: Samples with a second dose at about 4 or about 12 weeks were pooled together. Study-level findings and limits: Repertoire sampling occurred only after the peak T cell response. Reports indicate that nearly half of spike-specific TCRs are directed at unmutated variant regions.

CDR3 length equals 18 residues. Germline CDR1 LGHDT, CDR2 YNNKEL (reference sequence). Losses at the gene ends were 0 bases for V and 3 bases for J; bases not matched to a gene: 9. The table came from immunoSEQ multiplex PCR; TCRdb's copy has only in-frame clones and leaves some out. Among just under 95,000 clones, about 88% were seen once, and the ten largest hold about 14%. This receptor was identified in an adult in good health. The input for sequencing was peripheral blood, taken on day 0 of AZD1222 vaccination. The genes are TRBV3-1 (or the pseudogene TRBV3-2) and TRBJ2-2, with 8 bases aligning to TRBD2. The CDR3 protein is CASSQDLGRGGYTGELFF. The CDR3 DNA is TGTGCCAGCAGCCAAGATTTAGGTCGGGGGGGCTACACCGGGGAGCTGTTTTTT.